Following are 31 T cell receptor beta chains from one sample sequenced in a study of cytomegalovirus exposure and HLA in healthy donors listed by TCRdb under 2017. The protocol used for the library was the immunoSEQ multiplex PCR assay. The table was pulled from immuneACCESS by TCRdb, which kept in-frame rearrangements only. Such tables lose some clones; where checked, under half of the loss comes from unresolved V genes, and the rest has no known cause. The sample contains 160,000 or so clones, more than 70% of them found a single time. Around 9.6% of the sample is held by the ten biggest clonotypes. What was sequenced was PBMCs. These receptors came from a man aged 25-45 years in good health and CMV-seropositive.

This sequence joins TRBV10-3 and TRBJ1-3; D is perhaps TRBD1 (5 bases). The CDR3 totals 16 residues. Looked up from germline, CDR1 is ENHRY and CDR2 is SYGVKD. V was trimmed by 4 bases and J by 0 bases, leaving 13 bases between them. CDR3 sequence reads: CAISVGAGGSGNTIYF. DNA of the CDR3: TGTGCCATCAGTGTAGGGGCGGGGGGCTCTGGAAACACCATATATTTT.

V usage is TRBV7-8 and J usage is TRBJ2-7; D is perhaps TRBD2 (6 bases). The germline V gene encodes CDR1 SGHVS and CDR2 FQNEAQ. V dropped 0 bases and J dropped 3 bases, with 15 bases sitting between them. The CDR3 contains 16 residues. The CDR3 region has the DNA TGTGCCAGCAGCTTAGCTATTGGAGGGTCTGGCTACGAGCAGTACTTC. Its translation: CASSLAIGGSGYEQYF.

This chain connects TRBV28 to TRBJ1-2; the D gene is possibly TRBD1 (5 bases). The CDR3 runs 12 residues. V lost 4 bases and J 4 bases, leaving 7 bases between the germline ends. Germline V lookup: CDR1 MDHEN, CDR2 SYDVKM. Here the CDR3 DNA reads TGTGCCAGCAGTTGGCAGGGCTATGGCTACACCTTC. This gives the protein CASSWQGYGYTF.

The J gene is TRBJ2-7, the V gene TRBV7-2, with 8 positions matching TRBD1. V was clipped by 5 bases and J by 4 bases; unmatched bases: 7. Germline CDR1 is SGHTA and CDR2 is FQGNSA. The CDR3 is made up of 14 amino acids. The CDR3 DNA is TGTGCCAGCAGCAAAGACAGGGGAGTTTACGAGCAGTACTTC. It codes for CASSKDRGVYEQYF. Full variable domain (missing parts from reference TRBV7-2 and TRBJ2-7): GAGVSQSPSNKVTEKGKDVELRCDPISGHTALYWYRQSLGQGLEFLIYFQGNSAPDKSGLPSDRFSAERTGGSVSTLTIQRTQQEDSAVYLCASSKDRGVYEQYFGPGTRLTVT.

The V and J genes are TRBV5-1 and TRBJ2-1; D unclear. The CDR3 consists of 14 residues. The ends were cut back, 0 bases at V and 3 bases at J, with 7 bases in the middle. Germline CDR1 and CDR2: SGHRS and YFSETQ. CDR3 region: CASSLAIGYNEQFF. The CDR3 coding sequence is TGCGCCAGCAGCTTGGCGATCGGCTACAATGAGCAGTTCTTC.

Worth noting for this clone: The junction departs from the called germline gene at one end, perhaps through a read error. CDR3 in amino acids: CGWAHNSPLHF. The CDR3 DNA is TGTGGTTGGGCCCATAATTCACCCCTCCACTTT. The rearrangement uses TRBV20-1 and TRBJ1-6; the D is unclear. This CDR3 contains 11 residues. The germline V gene encodes CDR1 DFQATT and CDR2 SNEGSKA (reference sequence).

This clone was picked up one time. The CDR3 is CAISGTGPLNTEAFF. The CDR3 DNA reads TGTGCCATCAGCGGGACAGGCCCCTTGAACACTGAAGCTTTCTTT. The rearrangement links TRBV10-3 to TRBJ1-1; 8 bases line up with TRBD1. Germline V CDR1 and CDR2: ENHRY, SYGVKD. The length of the CDR3 is 15 residues. The J segment lost 0 bases and the V segment lost 6 bases, leaving 6 bases of the junction unmatched.

The CDR3 DNA sequence: TGTGCCAGCAGTTTTGGTCTAGCGGGGGCGGTGACCCAGTACTTC. Protein: CASSFGLAGAVTQYF. The chain links TRBV27 to TRBJ2-5, with 10 positions matching TRBD2. CDR1 and CDR2 from the germline V gene are MNHEY and SMNVEV (reference sequence). The CDR3 is 15 amino acids. V lost 3 bases and J lost 7; bases outside the gene matches: 8.

The chain recombines TRBV19 with TRBJ1-2; no clear D. Germline V CDR1 and CDR2: LNHDA, SQIVND (reference sequence). The V and J ends lost 11 bases and 7 bases respectively, with 11 bases between them. This CDR3 spans 10 amino acids. The DNA of the CDR3 is TGTGCCGTTAGATGGTCTGGCTACACCTTC. Protein sequence: CAVRWSGYTF.

The chain carries TRBV30 and TRBJ2-5; 7 bases are a match to TRBD1. The CDR3 has 12 residues. V shed 7 bases and J 5 bases; nucleotides not matched to a gene: 7. CDR1 and CDR2 (germline): GTSNPN, SVGIG (reference sequence). CDR3 sequence: CAFRTGGETQYF. DNA of the CDR3: TGTGCCTTCCGGACAGGCGGGGAGACCCAGTACTTC. Full variable domain (outside the CDR3, taken from reference TRBV30 and TRBJ2-5): SQTIHQWPATLVQPVGSPLSLECTVEGTSNPNLYWYRQAAGRGLQLLFYSVGIGQISSEVPQNLSASRPQDRQFILSSKKLLLSDSGFYLCAFRTGGETQYFGPGTRLLVL.

This clone was observed once. Other DNA sequences from this sample encode an identical CDR3 as well. J is TRBJ2-2 and V is TRBV6-6, with D uncertain. V was shortened by 0 bases and J by 0 bases, with 8 bases between the two germline ends. Germline CDR1 MNHNY, CDR2 SVGAGI (reference sequence). The CDR3 consists of 16 residues. The CDR3 loop reads CASSYSRQANTGELFF. CDR3 coding DNA: TGTGCCAGCAGTTACTCGCGGCAAGCGAACACCGGGGAGCTGTTTTTT.

This clone was detected only once. This chain links TRBV7-3 with TRBJ2-3, with 8 bases that match TRBD2. The CDR3 sequence is 16 residues long. V lost 3 bases to trimming and J lost 0 bases; unmatched junction nucleotides: 5. Germline-derived CDR1 and CDR2 are SGHTA and FQGTGA. CDR3 DNA: TGTGCCAGCAGCTTCGGCAGCGGGAGTAGCACAGATACGCAGTATTTT. This codes for CASSFGSGSSTDTQYF.

The chain uses TRBV30 and TRBJ2-1; TRBD2 matches 11 bases. The length of the CDR3 is 15 residues. Germline-derived CDR1 and CDR2 are GTSNPN and SVGIG (reference sequence). J was trimmed by 5 bases and V by 4 bases; bases with no gene match: 7. The CDR3 nucleotides are TGTGCCTGGACTACGGGGGGACTAGCGGACAATGAGCAGTTCTTC. The encoded protein is CAWTTGGLADNEQFF.

The J gene is TRBJ2-5, the V gene TRBV5-1, with 7 bases identical to TRBD1. The germline V gene encodes CDR1 SGHRS and CDR2 YFSETQ. V was pared by 4 bases and J by 1 base, with 4 bases of the junction left unmatched. This CDR3 spans 14 amino acids. The CDR3 here is CASSIGTVQETQYF. The CDR3 nucleotides read TGCGCCAGCAGCATCGGGACAGTCCAAGAGACCCAGTACTTC. The full variable domain, rest sourced from reference TRBV5-1 and TRBJ2-5, is KAGVTQTPRYLIKTRGQQVTLSCSPISGHRSVSWYQQTPGQGLQFLFEYFSETQRNKGNFPGRFSGRQFSNSRSEMNVSTLELGDSALYLCASSIGTVQETQYFGPGTRLLVL.

In nucleotides, the CDR3 is TGTGCCAGCAGCGATAATGGACTAGCGGGCTACCAAGAGACCCAGTACTTC. It yields the protein CASSDNGLAGYQETQYF. V is TRBV7-9 and J is TRBJ2-5; 11 bases are shared with TRBD2. CDR1 is SEHNR, CDR2 FQNEAQ, per germline (reference sequence). Unmatched junction bases numbered 8, after V lost 5 bases and J lost 0 bases. The CDR3 has 17 residues.

The V gene is TRBV19, the J gene TRBJ1-2; possible D gene TRBD1, 6 bases. The CDR3 length is 15 residues. The germline V gene encodes CDR1 LNHDA and CDR2 SQIVND (reference sequence). Trimming took 3 bases from V and 3 from J, leaving 14 bases between them. CDR3 sequence: CASSMDRASDYGYTF. The CDR3 nucleotides are TGTGCCAGTAGTATGGACAGAGCCTCCGACTATGGCTACACCTTC.

This clone was counted once. The CDR3 reads CSVDRQGLNEQFF. CDR3 nucleotide sequence: TGCAGCGTTGACCGACAGGGGTTGAATGAGCAGTTCTTC. The chain combines TRBV29-1 with TRBJ2-1; 8 bases fit TRBD1. Germline lookup yields CDR1 SQVTM and CDR2 ANQGSEA. The CDR3 is 13 amino acids. Trimming cost V 3 bases and J 7 bases; bases outside gene matches: 5.

CDR3 protein: CASSLSITGDEQYF. The CDR3 nucleotides read TGTGCCAGCAGTTTATCAATTACCGGGGACGAGCAGTACTTC. This rearrangement joins TRBV28 to TRBJ2-7; TRBD2 is a possible D gene (5 bases). Germline V gene lookup returns CDR1 MDHEN and CDR2 SYDVKM. This CDR3 region has 14 residues. Trimming stripped 1 base from V and 5 bases from J, with 12 bases between.

DNA of the CDR3: TGTGCCAGCAGCCGGGGGGCAAGCGGGGGTGTTCAAGAGACCCAGTACTTC. Translating gives CASSRGASGGVQETQYF. The chain is built from TRBV7-6 and TRBJ2-5; TRBD2 matches at 8 bases. Germline CDR1 is SGHVS and CDR2 is FNYEAQ. The V gene end was trimmed by 5 bases and the J gene end by 2 bases; junction bases not matched to a gene: 13. This CDR3 has 17 amino acids.

The rearrangement joins TRBV6-5 to TRBJ1-3; no clear D. The germline V gene encodes CDR1 MNHEY and CDR2 SVGAGI. CDR3 length: 15 residues. Trimming shortened V by 8 bases and J by 0 bases, and 14 bases separated the two germline ends. CDR3 coding DNA: TGTGCCAGCGGAGAGCACCTAAGCTCTGGAAACACCATATATTTT. This sequence encodes CASGEHLSSGNTIYF.

The chain employs TRBV9 and TRBJ2-1; the match to TRBD2 covers 12 bases. V lost 0 bases and J lost 9; bases outside the gene matches: 4. The CDR3 contains 15 residues. Germline V gene sequence: CDR1 SGDLS, CDR2 YYNGEE. The CDR3 is CASSVVPLAGGEQFF. CDR3 nucleotide sequence: TGTGCCAGCAGCGTAGTCCCACTAGCGGGGGGTGAGCAGTTCTTC.

V usage is TRBV13 and J usage is TRBJ2-7, with 8 bases identical to TRBD1. The CDR3 sequence is 14 residues long. In germline, CDR1 is PRHDT, CDR2 FYEKMQ (reference sequence). Trimming removed 0 bases from V and 4 bases from J; junction bases left unmatched: 2. CDR3: CASSLGRGRYEQYF. Here the CDR3 DNA reads TGTGCCAGCAGCTTAGGCAGGGGGCGTTACGAGCAGTACTTC.

This chain connects TRBV30 to TRBJ2-6, with D possibly TRBD2 on 7 matching bases. The CDR3 has 13 amino acids. The ends were cut back, 8 bases at V and 2 bases at J, with 10 bases in the middle. The germline gives CDR1 GTSNPN, CDR2 SVGIG (reference sequence). CDR3 sequence: CAEGGPGANVLTF. The CDR3 DNA reads TGTGCCGAGGGGGGGCCTGGGGCCAACGTCCTGACTTTC.

The chain recombines TRBV5-1 with TRBJ2-2; D may be TRBD1 (6 bases). The CDR3 runs 16 residues. Trimming took 0 bases from V and 1 from J, leaving 10 bases between them. Germline V gene data show CDR1 as SGHRS and CDR2 as YFSETQ. This CDR3 reads CASSLGRRGNTGELFF. The CDR3 bases are TGCGCCAGCAGCTTGGGGCGCAGGGGGAACACCGGGGAGCTGTTTTTT. The full variable domain, in which reference TRBV5-1 and TRBJ2-2 provide the parts outside the CDR3, is KAGVTQTPRYLIKTRGQQVTLSCSPISGHRSVSWYQQTPGQGLQFLFEYFSETQRNKGNFPGRFSGRQFSNSRSEMNVSTLELGDSALYLCASSLGRRGNTGELFFGEGSRLTVL.

The gene calls are TRBV28 and TRBJ1-5, with 8 bases fitting TRBD1. V dropped 3 bases and J dropped 2; count of bases not matched to a gene: 3. The CDR3 length is 15 residues. The germline V gene encodes CDR1 MDHEN and CDR2 SYDVKM. CDR3 nucleotides: TGTGCCAGCAGTTTCCCGGGACAGGGCAATCAGCCCCAGCATTTT. This codes for CASSFPGQGNQPQHF.

The chain links TRBV29-1 to TRBJ2-2; 10 nucleotides line up with TRBD1. The germline CDR1 and CDR2 sequences are SQVTM and ANQGSEA. With 8 bases clipped from V and 6 bases from J, the junction kept 3 bases outside the gene matches. The CDR3 contains 12 residues. As DNA, the CDR3 is TGCAGCACAGGACAGGGGGCCGGGGAGCTGTTTTTT. It codes for CSTGQGAGELFF.

The rearrangement uses TRBV28 and TRBJ1-1; a possible D gene is TRBD1 (6 bases). Germline CDR1 MDHEN, CDR2 SYDVKM. The CDR3 spans 15 residues. V lost 1 base to trimming and J lost 6 bases, with 15 bases between them. This CDR3 reads CASSLSQGYGAEAFF. The CDR3 bases are TGTGCCAGCAGTTTATCGCAGGGGTACGGAGCTGAAGCTTTCTTT.

V is TRBV5-6 and J is TRBJ1-1; 8 bases fit TRBD1. V lost 4 bases, J lost 5 bases, and 7 bases stayed unmatched. CDR1 SGHDT and CDR2 YYEEEE come from the germline V gene. The CDR3 spans 14 residues. CDR3 in DNA: TGTGCCAGCAGCGGCGACAGGGGAAATACTGAAGCTTTCTTT. Amino acid sequence: CASSGDRGNTEAFF.

This chain joins TRBV6-4 and TRBJ2-3; tentative D call: TRBD2 (6 bases). In germline, CDR1 is MRHNA, CDR2 SNTAGT. The V gene lost 4 bases and the J gene lost 4 bases, with 12 bases spanning the gap. The CDR3 length is 14 residues. The CDR3 reads CASSGGEGSDTQYF. Written as DNA, the CDR3 is TGTGCCAGCAGTGGCGGGGAAGGGTCAGATACGCAGTATTTT.

The rearrangement joins TRBV5-4 to TRBJ2-5, with 8 bases lining up with TRBD1. Germline V CDR1 and CDR2: SGHNT, YYREEE (reference sequence). The CDR3 is 14 amino acids. J gave up 5 bases and V 4 bases, and 7 bases lay outside the gene matches. CDR3 loop: CASSPMDRAETQYF. The CDR3 DNA follows: TGTGCCAGCAGCCCCATGGACAGGGCGGAGACCCAGTACTTC.

The J gene is TRBJ1-2, the V gene TRBV18, with 8 bases that match TRBD1. In germline, CDR1 is KGHSH, CDR2 LQKENI. V was clipped by 4 bases and J by 0 bases; unmatched bases: 7. The CDR3 loop spans 16 amino acids. CDR3 protein: CASSLGMDRANYGYTF. The CDR3, as DNA: TGTGCCAGCTCACTGGGGATGGACAGGGCTAACTATGGCTACACCTTC.